Given below is one T cell receptor (beta chain) in context. The sample belongs to a study of identical twins. MiXCR, applied by TCRdb to the 5' RACE reads, yields one record per CDR3 protein. The repertoire holds some 1,600,000 distinct CDR3 sequences, with more than 30% as singletons. The CDR3 is made up of 15 amino acids. V lost 2 bases to trimming and J lost 1 base, with 12 bases between them. V is TRBV12-3 or TRBV12-4 and J is TRBJ2-7; D might be TRBD1 or TRBD2, each matching 5 bases. Sequencing used cord blood. The TCR originated in a newborn girl in good health. The chain's CDR3 is CASSLRDGRSYEQYF. The CDR3 DNA reads TGTGCCAGCAGTTTAAGGGACGGAAGGTCCTACGAGCAGTACTTC.